This T cell receptor (beta chain) was identified during a study of T-cell memory formation after mild COVID-19. Study-wide points: Certain responding clones were present in pre-infection memory, suggesting participation of cross-reactive memory. Chiefly within CM and EM were the contracting CD4+ clones; CD8+ ones were within EMRA. Confirmation was lacking for SARS-CoV-2 specificity of second-wave clones that peaked on day 37.

This clonotype was seen only a few times. Its specificity is not known. 5'RACE, which relied on constant-segment primers, yielded TCR alpha and TCR beta cDNA libraries carrying sample barcodes and UMIs. TCRdb reprocessed the 5' RACE reads with MiXCR, giving one entry per CDR3 protein. The sample consists of 190,000 or so distinct CDR3 sequences, roughly 23% of them appearing once. This CDR3 comprises 13 residues. CDR1 is SEHNR and CDR2 is FQNEAQ in the germline V gene (reference sequence). The V end was cut by 5 bases, the J end by 4 bases, with 12 bases between. The rearrangement joins TRBV7-9 to TRBJ2-7; maybe TRBD2 (6 bases). Sequencing input: PBMCs or a T cell subset sorted from them (not recorded which). The TCR comes from an adult woman who had mild COVID-19 (a few samples of this study predate the infection). Cell type and time point are not known. The CDR3 loop reads CASSAPGAYEQYF. The CDR3 DNA is TGTGCCAGCAGCGCACCGGGAGCATACGAGCAGTACTTC.